This record looks at one T cell receptor (beta chain) sequence and its context. The CDR3 runs 13 residues. Looked up from germline, CDR1 is SEHNR and CDR2 is FQNEAQ (reference sequence). Trimming left V 3 bases short and J 3 bases short, with 8 bases between. Seattle's cohort entered during active infection and was followed longitudinally. This sample is part of a study of blood T cell repertoires in COVID-19. Overall study: Material from acute and convalescent COVID-19 was sourced from the United States, Italy and Spain.

Sequenced by immunoSEQ multiplex PCR; TCRdb stores in-frame clones only, minus some. The sample lists about 250,000 clones; approximately 85% were seen once. The TCR sequence derives from an elderly woman with COVID-19, enrolled during active disease. This chain links TRBV7-9 with TRBJ1-1; D remains unclear. Sequencing was done on a sample of peripheral blood. The CDR3 region is CASSFGRDTEAFF. The CDR3, as DNA: TGTGCCAGCAGCTTCGGGAGGGACACTGAAGCTTTCTTT.